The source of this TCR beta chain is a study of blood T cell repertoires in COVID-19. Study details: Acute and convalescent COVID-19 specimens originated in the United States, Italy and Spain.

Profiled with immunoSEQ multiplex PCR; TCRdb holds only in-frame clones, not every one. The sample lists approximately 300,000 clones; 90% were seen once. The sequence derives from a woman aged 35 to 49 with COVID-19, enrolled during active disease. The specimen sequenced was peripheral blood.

The CDR3 nucleotides are TGTGCCAGCAGGCTCCAGGGGGTTGGGAGCTATGGCTACACCTTC. Translation gives CASRLQGVGSYGYTF. V gene TRBV6-5 combines with J gene TRBJ1-2; TRBD1 aligns across 7 bases. Germline V gives CDR1 MNHEY, CDR2 SVGAGI. This CDR3 is 15 amino acids long. Germline trimming cut 6 bases from V and 4 bases from J; bases unmatched to any gene: 11.